Presented here are 8 T cell receptor beta chains from one specimen sequenced in a study of T cell responses to AZD1222 COVID-19 vaccine. Sequencing was performed with immunoSEQ multiplex PCR; in TCRdb, only in-frame clones are kept and a portion is missing. This sample has 75,000 to 90,000 clones; roughly 81% occur once, and the top ten carry about 13%. Sequencing was performed on peripheral blood, taken on day 0 of AZD1222 vaccination. These receptors came from an adult in good health.

This clone was recorded a few times. The rearrangement joins TRBV7-8 to TRBJ2-7, with D possibly matching TRBD2 (6 bases). Trimming shortened V by 0 bases and J by 1 base, and 10 bases separated the two germline ends. The CDR3 length is 15 residues. The germline V gene encodes CDR1 SGHVS and CDR2 FQNEAQ. In nucleotides, the CDR3 is TGTGCCAGCAGCTTAGCGCCGGGAGTATCCTACGAGCAGTACTTC. It encodes CASSLAPGVSYEQYF.

This chain connects TRBV18 to TRBJ1-4, with 8 bases identical to TRBD1. V shed 3 bases and J 7 bases; nucleotides not matched to a gene: 10. Germline values: CDR1 KGHSH, CDR2 LQKENI. The CDR3 length is 16 residues. This CDR3 reads CASSPLRQGWGEKLFF. CDR3 sequence (DNA): TGTGCCAGCTCACCCTTGCGACAGGGGTGGGGTGAAAAACTGTTTTTT.

The rearrangement joins TRBV7-2 to TRBJ1-2; D is unresolved. Germline V gene data show CDR1 as SGHTA and CDR2 as FQGNSA. This CDR3 has 15 residues. V was trimmed by 1 base and J by 0 bases, leaving 9 bases between them. The CDR3 here is CASSLGPGSNYGYTF. The CDR3 DNA sequence: TGTGCCAGCAGCTTAGGGCCGGGGTCTAACTATGGCTACACCTTC.

V and J are TRBV5-5 and TRBJ1-2; D might be TRBD1 (6 bases). Germline V gives CDR1 SGHKS, CDR2 YYEKEE (reference sequence). Trimming pared 1 base from V and 1 base from J, leaving 8 bases between. This CDR3 has 14 residues. The CDR3 spells CASSLNRVNYGYTF. The CDR3, as DNA: TGTGCCAGCAGCTTGAACAGGGTTAACTATGGCTACACCTTC.

The V and J genes are TRBV7-8 and TRBJ2-5; unclear D gene. The CDR3 sequence is 13 residues long. CDR1 is SGHVS and CDR2 is FQNEAQ in the germline V gene. The V and J ends lost 5 bases and 0 bases respectively, with 7 bases between them. The CDR3 is CASSPGYQETQYF. The DNA for the CDR3 is TGTGCCAGCAGCCCCGGGTACCAAGAGACCCAGTACTTC. Supplemented by reference TRBV7-8 and TRBJ2-5, the full variable domain reads GAGVSQSPRYKVAKRGQDVALRCDPISGHVSLFWYQQALGQGPEFLTYFQNEAQLDKSGLPSDRFFAERPEGSVSTLKIQRTQQEDSAVYLCASSPGYQETQYFGPGTRLLVL.

This chain joins TRBV7-2 and TRBJ2-3; 12 bases align to TRBD1. V trimming: 1 base; J trimming: 7 bases; junction bases outside the gene matches: 9. Looked up from germline, CDR1 is SGHTA and CDR2 is FQGNSA. This CDR3 has 17 residues. This chain's CDR3 is CASSLGLGQGALNTQYF. CDR3 sequence (DNA): TGTGCCAGCAGCTTAGGTTTGGGACAGGGGGCGTTAAATACGCAGTATTTT.

This chain joins TRBV28 and TRBJ2-5; 10 nucleotides line up with TRBD1. Losses at the gene ends were 8 bases for V and 7 bases for J; bases not matched to a gene: 10. Germline lookup yields CDR1 MDHEN and CDR2 SYDVKM. The CDR3 extends over 14 amino acids. CDR3 sequence: CASRPGQGVRTQYF. In DNA, the CDR3 is TGTGCCAGCCGACCTGGACAGGGGGTTAGGACCCAGTACTTC. The whole variable domain, filled in from reference TRBV28 and TRBJ2-5, reads DVKVTQSSRYLVKRTGEKVFLECVQDMDHENMFWYRQDPGLGLRLIYFSYDVKMKEKGDIPEGYSVSREKKERFSLILESASTNQTSMYLCASRPGQGVRTQYFGPGTRLLVL.

The chain joins TRBV18 to TRBJ1-3, with TRBD1 identical over 9 bases. The germline V gene has CDR1 KGHSH and CDR2 LQKENI. Losses at the gene ends were 1 base for V and 4 bases for J; bases not matched to a gene: 5. The CDR3 extends over 16 amino acids. The CDR3 coding sequence is TGTGCCAGCTCACCACGAGAGGACAGGGGAGGAAACACCATATATTTT. This sequence encodes CASSPREDRGGNTIYF.